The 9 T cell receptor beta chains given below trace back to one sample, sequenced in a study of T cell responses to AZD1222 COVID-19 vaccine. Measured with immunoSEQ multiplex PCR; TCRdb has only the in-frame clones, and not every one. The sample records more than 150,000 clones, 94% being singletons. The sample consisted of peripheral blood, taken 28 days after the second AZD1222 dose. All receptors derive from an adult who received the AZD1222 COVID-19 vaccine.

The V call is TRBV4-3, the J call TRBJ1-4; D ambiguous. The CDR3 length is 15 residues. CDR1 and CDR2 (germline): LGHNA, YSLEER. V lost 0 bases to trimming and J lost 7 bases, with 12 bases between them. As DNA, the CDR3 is TGCGCCAGCAGCCAAGATGAGGGAGTAGGTGAAAAACTGTTTTTT. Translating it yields CASSQDEGVGEKLFF.

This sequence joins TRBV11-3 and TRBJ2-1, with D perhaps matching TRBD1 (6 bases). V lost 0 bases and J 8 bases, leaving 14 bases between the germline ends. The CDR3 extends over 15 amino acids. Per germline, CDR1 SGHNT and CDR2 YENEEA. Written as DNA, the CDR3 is TGTGCCAGCAGCTTAGAGGCCAGGGGCGAGGATGAGCAGTTCTTC. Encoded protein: CASSLEARGEDEQFF. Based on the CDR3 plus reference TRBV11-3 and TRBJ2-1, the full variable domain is EAGVVQSPRYKIIEKKQPVAFWCNPISGHNTLYWYLQNLGQGPELLIRYENEEAVDDSQLPKDRFSAERLKGVDSTLKIQPAELGDSAVYLCASSLEARGEDEQFFGPGTRLTVL.

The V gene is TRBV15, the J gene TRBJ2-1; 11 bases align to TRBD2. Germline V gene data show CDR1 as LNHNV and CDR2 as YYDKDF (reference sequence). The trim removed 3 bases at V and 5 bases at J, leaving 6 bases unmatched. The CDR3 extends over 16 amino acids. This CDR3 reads CATSRVAGGPHNEQFF. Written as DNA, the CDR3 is TGTGCCACCAGCAGGGTAGCGGGGGGGCCCCACAATGAGCAGTTCTTC.

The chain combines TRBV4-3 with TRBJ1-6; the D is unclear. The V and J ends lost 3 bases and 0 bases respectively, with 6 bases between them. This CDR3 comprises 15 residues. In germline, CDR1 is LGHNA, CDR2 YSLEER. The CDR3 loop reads CASSQESSYNSPLHF. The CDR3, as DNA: TGCGCCAGCAGCCAGGAGAGCTCCTATAATTCACCCCTCCACTTT.

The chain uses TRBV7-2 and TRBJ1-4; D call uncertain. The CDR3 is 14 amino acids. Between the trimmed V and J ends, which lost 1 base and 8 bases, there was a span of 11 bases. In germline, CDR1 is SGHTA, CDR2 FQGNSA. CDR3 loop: CASSLVEGGEKLFF. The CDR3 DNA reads TGTGCCAGCAGCTTAGTAGAGGGCGGGGAAAAACTGTTTTTT.

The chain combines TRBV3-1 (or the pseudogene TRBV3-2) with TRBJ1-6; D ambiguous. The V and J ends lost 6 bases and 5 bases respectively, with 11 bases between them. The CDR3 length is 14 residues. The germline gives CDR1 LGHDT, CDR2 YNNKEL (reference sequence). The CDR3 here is CASRPNSDNSPLHF. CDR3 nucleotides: TGTGCCAGCAGGCCAAACAGCGATAATTCACCCCTCCACTTT.

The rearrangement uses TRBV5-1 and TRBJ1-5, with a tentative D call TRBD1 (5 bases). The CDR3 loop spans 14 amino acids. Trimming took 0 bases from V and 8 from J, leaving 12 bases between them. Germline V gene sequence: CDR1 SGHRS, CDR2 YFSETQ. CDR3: CASSLGGGVEPQHF. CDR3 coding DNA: TGCGCCAGCAGCTTGGGAGGAGGGGTCGAGCCCCAGCATTTT.

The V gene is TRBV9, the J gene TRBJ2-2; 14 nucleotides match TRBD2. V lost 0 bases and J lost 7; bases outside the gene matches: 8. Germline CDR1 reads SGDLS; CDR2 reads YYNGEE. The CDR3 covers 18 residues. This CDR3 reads CASSVEGTSGRRGGELFF. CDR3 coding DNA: TGTGCCAGCAGCGTAGAGGGGACTAGCGGGAGACGGGGCGGGGAGCTGTTTTTT. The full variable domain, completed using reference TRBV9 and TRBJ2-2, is DSGVTQTPKHLITATGQRVTLRCSPRSGDLSVYWYQQSLDQGLQFLIQYYNGEERAKGNILERFSAQQFPDLHSELNLSSLELGDSALYFCASSVEGTSGRRGGELFFGEGSRLTVL.

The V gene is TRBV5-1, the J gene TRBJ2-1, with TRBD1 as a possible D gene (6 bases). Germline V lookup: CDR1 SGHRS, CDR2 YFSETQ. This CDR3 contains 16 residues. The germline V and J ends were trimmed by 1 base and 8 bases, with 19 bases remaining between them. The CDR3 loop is CASSLSGGQGFDEQFF. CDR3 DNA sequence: TGCGCCAGCAGCTTGAGTGGTGGGCAGGGGTTCGATGAGCAGTTCTTC.